Listed below are T cell receptor beta chains from one sample, sequenced in a study of blood T cell repertoires in COVID-19. Profiled with immunoSEQ multiplex PCR; TCRdb holds only in-frame clones, not every one. The sample consists of 92,000 or so clones, approximately 75% of them appearing once. The sample consisted of peripheral blood. All receptors derive from a woman older than 75 with acute or convalescent COVID-19. Each CDR3 is given with its conserved first and last residue. D genes are given only for firm matches. Clone size appears in some rows only: once, few, many, or a class for an expanded clone.

V gene: TRBV12-5
CDR3 length: 14
clone size: -
D gene: -
J gene: TRBJ1-1
CDR3 protein: CASGDHREFTEAFF
CDR3 DNA: TGTGCTAGTGGTGACCACAGGGAATTCACTGAAGCTTTCTTT

V gene: TRBV10-3
CDR3 length: 15
clone size: few
D gene: -
J gene: TRBJ2-7
CDR3 protein: CAISESARGRYEQYF
CDR3 DNA: TGTGCCATCAGTGAGTCTGCCAGGGGAAGGTACGAGCAGTACTTC

V gene: TRBV5-6
CDR3 length: 14
clone size: -
D gene: TRBD1
J gene: TRBJ1-2
CDR3 protein: CASSDGTANYGYTF
CDR3 DNA: TGTGCCAGCAGCGACGGGACAGCGAACTATGGCTACACCTTC

V gene: TRBV6-4
CDR3 length: 16
clone size: -
D gene: -
J gene: TRBJ1-5
CDR3 protein: CASSDCIRDFNQPQHF
CDR3 DNA: TGTGCCAGCAGTGACTGCATCCGGGACTTTAATCAGCCCCAGCATTTT

V gene: TRBV7-9
CDR3 length: 11
clone size: many
D gene: -
J gene: TRBJ1-2
CDR3 protein: CASSAGVGYTF
CDR3 DNA: TGTGCCAGCAGCGCAGGGGTAGGCTACACCTTC

V gene: TRBV19
CDR3 length: 18
clone size: -
D gene: -
J gene: TRBJ1-4
CDR3 protein: CASSIRPNVLATNEKLFF
CDR3 DNA: TGTGCCAGTAGTATACGGCCCAATGTATTAGCTACTAATGAAAAACTGTTTTTT

V gene: TRBV5-6
CDR3 length: 14
clone size: -
D gene: -
J gene: TRBJ2-7
CDR3 protein: CASSHGAGLYEQYF
CDR3 DNA: TGTGCCAGCAGCCACGGAGCAGGGCTCTACGAGCAGTACTTC

V gene: TRBV11-2
CDR3 length: 15
clone size: -
D gene: -
J gene: TRBJ1-1
CDR3 protein: CASSLTGYGDTEAFF
CDR3 DNA: TGTGCCAGCAGCCTCACAGGGTATGGGGACACTGAAGCTTTCTTT

V gene: TRBV5-4
CDR3 length: 13
clone size: -
D gene: -
J gene: TRBJ2-5
CDR3 protein: CASSLGGPETQYF
CDR3 DNA: TGTGCCAGCAGCTTGGGGGGCCCGGAGACCCAGTACTTC

V gene: TRBV7-9
CDR3 length: 12
clone size: -
D gene: TRBD1
J gene: TRBJ2-7
CDR3 protein: CASSRTGDEQYF
CDR3 DNA: TGTGCCAGCAGCAGGACAGGGGACGAGCAGTACTTC

V gene: TRBV6-5
CDR3 length: 15
clone size: -
D gene: TRBD1
J gene: TRBJ2-5
CDR3 protein: CASLGTGVLRETQYF
CDR3 DNA: TGTGCCAGTCTCGGGACAGGAGTTCTGAGGGAGACCCAGTACTTC

V gene: TRBV11-2
CDR3 length: 16
clone size: few
D gene: -
J gene: TRBJ1-3
CDR3 protein: CASSLADRSSGNTIYF
CDR3 DNA: TGTGCCAGCAGCTTAGCCGACAGGTCCTCTGGAAACACCATATATTTT

V gene: TRBV4-2
CDR3 length: 15
clone size: -
D gene: -
J gene: TRBJ2-7
CDR3 protein: CASSQPHPSADEQYF
CDR3 DNA: TGTGCCAGCAGCCAGCCCCACCCTAGCGCCGACGAGCAGTACTTC

V gene: TRBV12-3/TRBV12-4
CDR3 length: 13
clone size: once
D gene: -
J gene: TRBJ2-2
CDR3 protein: CASRKGETGELFF
CDR3 DNA: TGTGCCAGCCGGAAGGGGGAAACCGGGGAGCTGTTTTTT

V gene: TRBV7-9
CDR3 length: 16
clone size: -
D gene: -
J gene: TRBJ2-7
CDR3 protein: CASSPVVSRRLDEQYF
CDR3 DNA: TGTGCCAGCAGCCCCGTCGTTTCTCGAAGACTAGACGAGCAGTACTTC

V gene: TRBV7-9
CDR3 length: 15
clone size: once
D gene: TRBD1
J gene: TRBJ2-2
CDR3 protein: CASSLRTGYTGELFF
CDR3 DNA: TGTGCCAGCAGCCTCCGGACAGGATACACCGGGGAGCTGTTTTTT

V gene: TRBV6-5
CDR3 length: 14
clone size: -
D gene: TRBD1
J gene: TRBJ1-1
CDR3 protein: CASSVTGAPTEAFF
CDR3 DNA: TGTGCCAGCAGCGTAACAGGGGCCCCCACTGAAGCTTTCTTT

V gene: TRBV7-9
CDR3 length: 14
clone size: -
D gene: -
J gene: TRBJ1-6
CDR3 protein: CASRFGGVNSPLHF
CDR3 DNA: TGTGCCAGCAGGTTTGGGGGGGTGAATTCACCCCTCCACTTT

V gene: TRBV12-3/TRBV12-4
CDR3 length: 12
clone size: -
D gene: -
J gene: TRBJ2-2
CDR3 protein: CASTPGTGELFF
CDR3 DNA: TGTGCCAGCACCCCCGGCACCGGGGAGCTGTTTTTT

V gene: TRBV2
CDR3 length: 12
clone size: once
D gene: -
J gene: TRBJ1-5
CDR3 protein: CASSGSLQPQHF
CDR3 DNA: TGTGCCAGCAGTGGGAGTCTTCAGCCCCAGCATTTT

V gene: TRBV28
CDR3 length: 17
clone size: -
D gene: TRBD2
J gene: TRBJ2-3
CDR3 protein: CASRSSTSGPSTDTQYF
CDR3 DNA: TGTGCCAGCAGGTCCTCAACTAGCGGGCCTAGCACAGATACGCAGTATTTT

V gene: TRBV2
CDR3 length: 15
clone size: -
D gene: -
J gene: TRBJ2-6
CDR3 protein: CASSLDSSGANVLTF
CDR3 DNA: TGTGCCAGCAGCTTGGACAGCTCTGGGGCCAACGTCCTGACTTTC

V gene: TRBV18
CDR3 length: 13
clone size: few
D gene: -
J gene: TRBJ1-2
CDR3 protein: CASSPIQFYGYTF
CDR3 DNA: TGTGCCAGCTCACCAATCCAATTCTATGGCTACACCTTC

V gene: TRBV9
CDR3 length: 14
clone size: -
D gene: -
J gene: TRBJ1-6
CDR3 protein: CASSVEGQGSPLHF
CDR3 DNA: TGTGCCAGCAGCGTAGAGGGACAAGGCTCACCCCTCCACTTT

V gene: TRBV7-3
CDR3 length: 16
clone size: -
D gene: TRBD1
J gene: TRBJ2-7
CDR3 protein: CASSFGSAGQGYEQYF
CDR3 DNA: TGTGCCAGCAGCTTTGGATCCGCGGGACAGGGGTACGAGCAGTACTTC

V gene: TRBV7-2
CDR3 length: 15
clone size: once
D gene: TRBD2
J gene: TRBJ2-3
CDR3 protein: CASSFASGGTDTQYF
CDR3 DNA: TGTGCCAGCAGCTTCGCTAGCGGGGGAACAGATACGCAGTATTTT

V gene: TRBV7-9
CDR3 length: 15
clone size: -
D gene: TRBD1
J gene: TRBJ1-4
CDR3 protein: CASSLGGTVNEKLFF
CDR3 DNA: TGTGCCAGCAGCTTAGGGGGGACAGTCAATGAAAAACTGTTTTTT

V gene: TRBV6-5
CDR3 length: 15
clone size: -
D gene: -
J gene: TRBJ2-2
CDR3 protein: CAAKPSGGNTGELFF
CDR3 DNA: TGTGCCGCGAAGCCTTCCGGGGGGAACACCGGGGAGCTGTTTTTT

V gene: TRBV2
CDR3 length: 12
clone size: -
D gene: -
J gene: TRBJ2-7
CDR3 protein: CASSPGAEEQYF
CDR3 DNA: TGTGCCAGCAGTCCAGGGGCGGAGGAGCAGTACTTC

V gene: TRBV7-9
CDR3 length: 16
clone size: -
D gene: TRBD1
J gene: TRBJ1-4
CDR3 protein: CASNPFFGTGYEKLFF
CDR3 DNA: TGTGCCAGCAACCCTTTTTTCGGGACAGGGTATGAAAAACTGTTTTTT

V gene: TRBV6-5
CDR3 length: 14
clone size: -
D gene: -
J gene: TRBJ1-2
CDR3 protein: CASSPLTAGFGYTF
CDR3 DNA: TGTGCCAGCAGTCCATTGACAGCCGGCTTTGGCTACACCTTC

V gene: TRBV9
CDR3 length: 15
clone size: few
D gene: TRBD1
J gene: TRBJ2-1
CDR3 protein: CASSEGQGSYNEQFF
CDR3 DNA: TGTGCCAGCAGCGAAGGACAGGGTTCCTACAATGAGCAGTTCTTC

V gene: TRBV7-9
CDR3 length: 15
clone size: -
D gene: TRBD2
J gene: TRBJ2-5
CDR3 protein: CASSLVGGSSETQYF
CDR3 DNA: TGTGCCAGCAGCTTAGTTGGCGGGAGCTCGGAGACCCAGTACTTC

V gene: TRBV7-8
CDR3 length: 15
clone size: -
D gene: -
J gene: TRBJ2-7
CDR3 protein: CASSLGSGPYHEQYF
CDR3 DNA: TGTGCCAGCAGCTTAGGGAGCGGACCGTACCACGAGCAGTACTTC

V gene: TRBV3-1/TRBV3-2
CDR3 length: 14
clone size: -
D gene: TRBD2
J gene: TRBJ2-2
CDR3 protein: CASSRGLVSGELFF
CDR3 DNA: TGTGCCAGCAGCCGGGGACTAGTGAGCGGGGAGCTGTTTTTT

V gene: TRBV11-3
CDR3 length: 15
clone size: -
D gene: -
J gene: TRBJ1-1
CDR3 protein: CASRRNKEWNTEAFF
CDR3 DNA: TGTGCCAGCAGACGGAATAAGGAGTGGAACACTGAAGCTTTCTTT

V gene: TRBV7-2
CDR3 length: 14
clone size: -
D gene: TRBD2
J gene: TRBJ2-1
CDR3 protein: CASSLTRSGGEQFF
CDR3 DNA: TGTGCCAGCAGCCTTACACGTAGCGGGGGCGAGCAGTTCTTC

V gene: TRBV30
CDR3 length: 13
clone size: few
D gene: -
J gene: TRBJ1-2
CDR3 protein: CAWSALPIYGYTF
CDR3 DNA: TGTGCCTGGAGTGCCCTACCGATCTATGGCTACACCTTC

V gene: TRBV9
CDR3 length: 15
clone size: -
D gene: -
J gene: TRBJ1-5
CDR3 protein: CASTLTGDSNQPQHF
CDR3 DNA: TGTGCCAGCACCCTAACCGGGGATAGCAATCAGCCCCAGCATTTT

V gene: TRBV10-3
CDR3 length: 17
clone size: -
D gene: TRBD2
J gene: TRBJ2-5
CDR3 protein: CAISLPPTSGLQETQYF
CDR3 DNA: TGTGCCATCAGCCTCCCTCCGACTAGCGGGCTCCAAGAGACCCAGTACTTC

V gene: TRBV24-1
CDR3 length: 15
clone size: -
D gene: TRBD1
J gene: TRBJ1-5
CDR3 protein: CATSGGTGEISPQHF
CDR3 DNA: TGTGCCACCAGTGGGGGGACAGGGGAGATCAGCCCCCAGCATTTT

V gene: TRBV9
CDR3 length: 13
clone size: -
D gene: TRBD1
J gene: TRBJ2-5
CDR3 protein: CASSRQGLKTQYF
CDR3 DNA: TGTGCCAGCAGTCGACAGGGGCTGAAGACCCAGTACTTC

V gene: TRBV14
CDR3 length: 12
clone size: -
D gene: -
J gene: TRBJ1-2
CDR3 protein: CASSPGLVGYTF
CDR3 DNA: TGTGCCAGCAGCCCCGGACTCGTTGGCTACACCTTC

V gene: TRBV5-1
CDR3 length: 13
clone size: -
D gene: -
J gene: TRBJ1-2
CDR3 protein: CASSLGGTDGYTF
CDR3 DNA: TGCGCCAGCAGCTTGGGCGGGACCGATGGCTACACCTTC

V gene: TRBV7-9
CDR3 length: 14
clone size: -
D gene: TRBD1
J gene: TRBJ1-4
CDR3 protein: CASSSGTGPEKLFF
CDR3 DNA: TGTGCCAGCAGCTCCGGGACAGGGCCCGAAAAACTGTTTTTT

V gene: TRBV5-6
CDR3 length: 12
clone size: -
D gene: -
J gene: TRBJ2-7
CDR3 protein: CASSQSRGIQDF
CDR3 DNA: TGTGCCAGCAGCCAATCGAGAGGGATTCAGGACTTC

V gene: TRBV5-1
CDR3 length: 14
clone size: -
D gene: -
J gene: TRBJ1-1
CDR3 protein: CASSLGDLNTEAFF
CDR3 DNA: TGCGCCAGCAGCTTGGGGGACTTGAACACTGAAGCTTTCTTT

V gene: TRBV5-8
CDR3 length: 15
clone size: -
D gene: -
J gene: TRBJ2-3
CDR3 protein: CASSYTGYSTDTQYF
CDR3 DNA: TGTGCCAGCAGTTACACAGGGTATAGCACAGATACGCAGTATTTT

V gene: TRBV24-1
CDR3 length: 15
clone size: -
D gene: TRBD1
J gene: TRBJ2-7
CDR3 protein: CATSGGTGVVYEQYF
CDR3 DNA: TGTGCCACCAGTGGGGGGACAGGAGTCGTCTACGAGCAGTACTTC

V gene: TRBV3-1/TRBV3-2
CDR3 length: 12
clone size: few
D gene: -
J gene: TRBJ1-2
CDR3 protein: CASSQPGSGYTF
CDR3 DNA: TGTGCCAGCAGCCAACCGGGGAGCGGCTACACCTTC

V gene: TRBV18
CDR3 length: 14
clone size: -
D gene: -
J gene: TRBJ1-1
CDR3 protein: CASSPQPSVTEAFF
CDR3 DNA: TGTGCCAGCTCACCCCAACCCAGCGTCACTGAAGCTTTCTTT